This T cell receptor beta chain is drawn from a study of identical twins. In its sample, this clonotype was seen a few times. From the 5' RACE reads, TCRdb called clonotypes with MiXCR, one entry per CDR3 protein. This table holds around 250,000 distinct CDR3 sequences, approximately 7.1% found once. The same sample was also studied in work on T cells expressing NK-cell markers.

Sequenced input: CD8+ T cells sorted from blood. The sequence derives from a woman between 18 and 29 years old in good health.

CDR3 residues: CASSSRSASAYEQYF. Here the CDR3 DNA reads TGTGCCAGCAGCTCCAGATCGGCTAGCGCCTACGAGCAGTACTTC. The chain couples TRBV7-9 to TRBJ2-7, with D possibly TRBD2 on 6 matching bases. Germline values: CDR1 SEHNR, CDR2 FQNEAQ (reference sequence). The CDR3 covers 15 residues. Trimming cost V 4 bases and J 2 bases, with 15 bases left between them. Supplemented by reference TRBV7-9 and TRBJ2-7, the full variable domain reads DTGVSQNPRHKITKRGQNVTFRCDPISEHNRLYWYRQTLGQGPEFLTYFQNEAQLEKSRLLSDRFSAERPKGSFSTLEIQRTEQGDSAMYLCASSSRSASAYEQYFGPGTRLTVT.